The present TCR beta chain was sequenced within a study of shared clonotypes between healthy human individuals (dated by TCRdb to the early 2020s). In the study overall: A couple of women and a few men aged 18 to 49 years were included in the cohort. Different laboratories and diverse techniques were used to prepare libraries and sequence TCR repertoires, to increase sequencing depth and limit assay-specific biases. Per donor, leukapheresis produced somewhere between about 0.94 and 9 billion PBMCs. For each donor, three plates each were used for CD4 naive and CD4 memory, two plates were used for CD8 naive, and one plate was used for CD8 memory. Blood TCR repertoires of about 5 healthy adults were deeply sequenced to estimate repertoire size and the extent of clonotype sharing between individuals. Findings and caveats that apply to the study as a whole: Naive subsets generally had larger estimated clonotype richness than memory subsets. Based on pairwise subsampling, the degree of clonotype sharing among donors was expected to be affected by sequencing depth. Because the study included a small number of donors, the genetic and exposure-history diversity represented was limited. About 4.5% of naive CD4, around 3.6% of naive CD8, around 2.3% of memory CD4, and around 0.42% of memory CD8 clonotypes were shared across several donors. Even with the large sequencing depth, rarefaction of the sorted-subset datasets indicated that sequencing was incomplete. Sampling was restricted to blood, and TCR repertoires in tissues likely differ from the TCR repertoires found in blood. Clonotypes shared by all four sorted-subset donors showed higher generation probabilities than non-shared clonotypes.

Counted from cysteine to phenylalanine, this CDR3 has 15 amino acids. The CDR3 DNA has 45 bases and is translated from base 1. As encoded in the germline V gene, CDR1 is SGHNT while CDR2 is YENEEA. V has 0 bases trimmed and J has 2 bases trimmed; junction bases matching no gene number 2. To note about this clone: There is no known antigen for this receptor. Base qualities are missing; no much larger clone stands one base away.

Using the deep immunoSEQ assay, TCR CDR3 regions were amplified from genomic DNA by multiplex PCR. Genomic DNA extracted from each cell subset was distributed evenly over all wells of several immunoSEQ 96-well plates, and each plate served as one replicate. For sorted subsets, 200 to 250 ng of genomic DNA, equivalent to 25,000 to 30,000 T cell genomes, went into each replicate PCR. The purified libraries were quantified using a Qubit 3.0 fluorometer, sized with a Bioanalyzer 2100, and then quantified again using the KAPA Library Quantification kit. Every immunoSEQ 96-well plate was sequenced on a separate single-read 150-cycle Illumina NextSeq 550 flow cell. As for how the authors treated the data: Because the immunoSEQ output included only junctional sequences and no quality scores, the filtering could not be the same as the filtering used for full-length reads. Sequences were annotated with PyIR, a Python wrapper for IgBLAST v1.9, and V/J genes and CDR3 were assigned using IMGT germline references. Reads were filtered out if the reads had weak V/J assignments (E-value above 1e-6), no CDR3, stop codons, out-of-frame junctions, or ambiguous translated residues. A V3J clonotype was defined by an identical inferred V gene, J gene, and CDR3 amino acid sequence. To compute the percentage overlap between repertoires, the number of shared unique clonotypes was divided by the size of the smaller repertoire. Three approaches were used to assess repertoire richness: RTK rarefaction, the Chao1 estimator, and Recon v2.1 estimates of unobserved clonotypes. Generation probabilities for all TCRbeta clonotypes obtained by the gDNA method from a handful of donors were computed using OLGA. Drawn from immuneACCESS, this table holds only the in-frame rearrangements with V and J called that TCRdb kept. Clones are partly lost; checked studies trace under half to an unresolved V gene and leave the rest unexplained. That table gives V, J and clone size, and the DNA gave D and trimming. Across this sample there are millions of clones, with over 85% seen only once. 0.85% to 1.2% of the sample is held by the ten biggest clonotypes.

CD8 naive samples were obtained by positive selection for CCR7 among CD45RO-negative cells, yielding a CD45RA+CCR7+ population from which TemRA cells were excluded. Donors were healthy HIV-negative adults with no recently reported acute infections or vaccinations. Only Caucasian adults living in Nashville, Tennessee, USA were represented among the donors. Blood was obtained by leukapheresis, after which PBMCs were separated by Ficoll-Histopaque density gradient centrifugation and cryopreserved in liquid nitrogen vapor phase. Analytical flow cytometry was used to check the purity and quantity of every magnetically sorted T cell population. Each sorted fraction had its genomic DNA isolated and then quantified by UV absorbance on a Nanodrop 2000c.

The sequenced sample was naive CD8+ T cells sorted from blood. The cell subset or site label on this specimen signifies: CD45RA+CCR7+. This sequence originates from a man between 18 and 35 years old in good health. The chain employs TRBV11-3 and TRBJ2-7; a stretch of 9 junction bases matches TRBD1. The CDR3 is CASSLDGTGTYEQYF. Here is the DNA: TGTGCCAGCAGCTTAGACGGGACAGGGACCTACGAGCAGTACTTC.